This T cell receptor beta chain was profiled in a study of breast tumors, draining lymph nodes, adjacent tissues. The sample holds a few counts of this clonotype. Antigen unknown. TCRdb processed the multiplex PCR reads anew with MiXCR; each CDR3 protein has one entry. Among 25,000 to 40,000 distinct CDR3 sequences listed, approximately 63% were seen once. General study findings and limits: Most tumor T cells seemingly derive from lymph node, then expand in tumor. Luminal-like breast cancer showed significantly greater tumor-nontumor repertoire similarity than basal-like breast cancer did. Data only fit, rather than demonstrated, lymph node origin of most tumor T cells. Compared with lymph nodes, tumors were less diverse; compared with nontumor tissue, more.

Trimming pared 3 bases from V and 6 bases from J, leaving 12 bases between. This CDR3 region has 14 residues. CDR1 and CDR2 (germline): SNHLY, FYNNEI. Source material: breast tumor tissue. The chain is built from TRBV2 and TRBJ1-5; D might be TRBD1 (5 bases). The TCR originated in a female donor with breast cancer. Some clones in this sample may be carry-over from other donors' samples. CDR3 DNA: TGTGCCAGCAGTGACTCGGGGACCTCTCAGCCCCAGCATTTT. Translating gives CASSDSGTSQPQHF.